One sample yielded the 28 T cell receptor beta chains listed below, sequenced in a study of cytomegalovirus exposure and HLA in healthy donors. The PCR employed 60 Vbeta primers together with 13 Jbeta primers. Clones were sequenced by immunoSEQ multiplex PCR, and TCRdb holds only the in-frame ones, with some missing. The sample has 110,000 or so clones, 75% to 80% seen once. Sequencing input: PBMCs. The receptors were gathered from a woman in her thirties or forties in good health and CMV-seropositive.

The V and J genes are TRBV25-1 and TRBJ1-2; TRBD1 aligns across 7 bases. The CDR3 runs 14 residues. Germline assignment: CDR1 MGHDK and CDR2 SYGVNS. V lost 1 base to trimming and J lost 2 bases; unmatched junction nucleotides: 1. This CDR3 reads CASSESGQNYGYTF. The CDR3 DNA is TGTGCCAGCAGTGAATCGGGACAGAACTATGGCTACACCTTC.

The rearrangement joins TRBV5-1 to TRBJ1-4; D gene uncertain. The V end lost 2 bases, the J end lost 7 bases, and 12 bases lay between the germline ends. This CDR3 is 14 amino acids long. From germline, CDR1 is SGHRS and CDR2 YFSETQ. The DNA for the CDR3 is TGCGCCAGCAGCTTTGGGGAGAAGGGTGAAAAACTGTTTTTT. This sequence encodes CASSFGEKGEKLFF.

In its sample, this clone was seen a few times. The gene calls are TRBV4-2 and TRBJ2-7, with 8 bases aligning to TRBD1. Germline V gene lookup returns CDR1 LGHNA and CDR2 YNFKEQ. CDR3 length: 17 amino acids. Trimming took 2 bases from V and 0 from J; bases not matched to a gene: 9. The CDR3: CASSQLTGTGSSYEQYF. The DNA of the CDR3 is TGTGCCAGCAGCCAACTAACCGGGACAGGAAGCTCCTACGAGCAGTACTTC.

Of note for this clone: Compared with germline, one end of the junction differs, possibly owing to a read error. The rearrangement uses TRBV30 and TRBJ2-7, with D maybe TRBD1 (6 bases). The CDR3 contains 13 residues. The germline V gene encodes CDR1 GTSNPN and CDR2 SVGIG (reference sequence). As DNA, the CDR3 is TGTGCCTGGAGTATCCAGGGGAGTTACGGGCAGTACTTC. Translating gives CAWSIQGSYGQYF. Drawing the rest from reference TRBV30 and TRBJ2-7, the complete variable domain is SQTIHQWPATLVQPVGSPLSLECTVEGTSNPNLYWYRQAAGRGLQLLFYSVGIGQISSEVPQNLSASRPQDRQFILSSKKLLLSDSGFYLCAWSIQGSYGQYFGPGTRLTVT.

The V gene is TRBV2, the J gene TRBJ2-3; TRBD2 aligns across 10 bases. Unmatched junction bases numbered 4, after V lost 4 bases and J lost 6 bases. The CDR3 is 14 residues long. Per germline, CDR1 SNHLY and CDR2 FYNNEI. The CDR3 sequence: CASSGPAGGDTQYF. The CDR3 DNA reads TGTGCCAGCAGTGGACCAGCGGGGGGGGATACGCAGTATTTT.

J is TRBJ1-3 and V is TRBV19, with D perhaps TRBD1 (6 bases). The V gene's germline CDR1 is LNHDA and CDR2 SQIVND (reference sequence). Trimming took off 6 bases at V and 6 bases at J, with 12 bases between the two ends. The CDR3 has 13 residues. The CDR3 DNA sequence: TGTGCCAGTAGATCGGACAGTTCAAACACCATATATTTT. Residues: CASRSDSSNTIYF.

V and J are TRBV29-1 and TRBJ1-1; perhaps TRBD1 as D (6 bases). The V end lost 6 bases, the J end lost 0 bases, and 11 bases lay between the germline ends. The CDR3 is made up of 13 amino acids. Germline V gene sequence: CDR1 SQVTM, CDR2 ANQGSEA. CDR3 protein: CSVRTDMNTEAFF. The DNA of the CDR3 is TGCAGCGTGAGGACAGACATGAACACTGAAGCTTTCTTT.

The J gene is TRBJ1-1, the V gene TRBV7-9; D is undetermined. Germline CDR1 reads SEHNR; CDR2 reads FQNEAQ (reference sequence). The CDR3 is 15 residues long. The V end was cut by 5 bases, the J end by 0 bases, with 13 bases between. This chain's CDR3 is CASSQAYSLNTEAFF. In DNA form, the CDR3 reads TGTGCCAGCAGCCAAGCTTACAGCTTGAACACTGAAGCTTTCTTT.

The chain couples TRBV5-4 to TRBJ1-2, with 7 bases that match TRBD1. Trimming cost V 3 bases and J 2 bases; bases outside gene matches: 19. CDR3 length equals 19 residues. The V gene's germline CDR1 is SGHNT and CDR2 YYREEE (reference sequence). The CDR3 sequence: CASSSPTMTGRGGNYGYTF. The CDR3 coding sequence is TGTGCCAGCAGCTCACCGACTATGACAGGGCGAGGGGGAAACTATGGCTACACCTTC.

This sequence joins TRBV28 and TRBJ1-4; TRBD1 agrees at 10 bases. Germline V gene sequence: CDR1 MDHEN, CDR2 SYDVKM. The CDR3 runs to 15 residues. After removal of 5 bases from V and 2 bases from J, the junction contained 2 bases not matched to a gene. CDR3 region: CASSDRGRTNEKLFF. CDR3 DNA sequence: TGTGCCAGCAGTGACAGGGGGCGGACTAATGAAAAACTGTTTTTT.

The genes are TRBV6-5 and TRBJ2-7; maybe TRBD1 (7 bases). V lost 0 bases and J 3 bases, leaving 12 bases between the germline ends. CDR1 MNHEY and CDR2 SVGAGI come from the germline V gene. This CDR3 spans 15 amino acids. The CDR3 sequence: CASSYSRGAYYEQYF. In DNA form, the CDR3 reads TGTGCCAGCAGTTACTCCAGGGGGGCCTACTACGAGCAGTACTTC.

The gene calls are TRBV19 and TRBJ2-3; tentative D call: TRBD2 (6 bases). CDR3 length equals 13 residues. Trimming left V 3 bases short and J 5 bases short, with 9 bases between. From germline, CDR1 is LNHDA and CDR2 SQIVND (reference sequence). The CDR3 region is CASSIGLRDTQYF. CDR3 bases: TGTGCCAGTAGTATCGGACTACGAGATACGCAGTATTTT. Based on the CDR3 plus reference TRBV19 and TRBJ2-3, the full variable domain is DGGITQSPKYLFRKEGQNVTLSCEQNLNHDAMYWYRQDPGQGLRLIYYSQIVNDFQKGDIAEGYSVSREKKESFPLTVTSAQKNPTAFYLCASSIGLRDTQYFGPGTRLTVL.

CDR3: CAIRGSGTEVTKTSGNTIYF. The DNA for the CDR3 is TGTGCCATCAGGGGTTCCGGGACAGAAGTCACAAAGACCTCTGGAAACACCATATATTTT. This chain connects TRBV10-3 to TRBJ1-3, with 7 bases matching TRBD1. The germline V gene encodes CDR1 ENHRY and CDR2 SYGVKD. Trimming took 6 bases from V and 0 from J; bases not matched to a gene: 20. The CDR3 length is 20 residues.

The chain uses TRBV7-8 and TRBJ2-5, with D possibly being TRBD2 (5 bases). CDR1 SGHVS and CDR2 FQNEAQ come from the germline V gene. This CDR3 spans 13 amino acids. The germline V and J ends were trimmed by 6 bases and 4 bases, with 12 bases remaining between them. DNA of the CDR3: TGTGCCAGCAGTTACGAGGGAAGAGAGACCCAGTACTTC. It yields the protein CASSYEGRETQYF.

This clone occurred a few times. In DNA form, the CDR3 reads TGTGCCAGCAGCCCCCTACACCGGGACACAGGGCTGTTTTTT. As protein: CASSPLHRDTGLFF. J is TRBJ2-2 and V is TRBV5-8; D might be TRBD1 (6 bases). Germline V gene sequence: CDR1 SGHTS, CDR2 YDEGEE. Trimming took 4 bases from V and 13 from J, leaving 20 bases between them. The CDR3 consists of 14 residues.

The genes are TRBV2 and TRBJ2-5; TRBD2 matches 7 bases. The CDR3 runs to 14 residues. Germline CDR1 SNHLY, CDR2 FYNNEI. Germline trimming cut 11 bases from V and 1 base from J; bases unmatched to any gene: 10. The CDR3 here is CASNWAGVQETQYF. Written as DNA, the CDR3 is TGTGCCTCCAATTGGGCGGGGGTCCAAGAGACCCAGTACTTC.

The chain uses TRBV7-9 and TRBJ1-1; D is possibly TRBD1 (6 bases). V lost 1 base to trimming and J lost 0 bases, with 9 bases between them. The V gene's germline CDR1 is SEHNR and CDR2 FQNEAQ (reference sequence). This CDR3 region has 15 residues. CDR3 coding DNA: TGTGCCAGCAGCTTAGGCAGGGGCATGAACACTGAAGCTTTCTTT. Its protein product is CASSLGRGMNTEAFF.

The chain carries TRBV6-1 and TRBJ1-2; perhaps TRBD1 as D (6 bases). Germline-derived CDR1 and CDR2 are MNHNS and SASEGT. This CDR3 is built from 13 residues. V was clipped by 4 bases and J by 5 bases, with 11 bases between them. CDR3 in amino acids: CASSAPGQYGYTF. Written as DNA, the CDR3 is TGTGCCAGCAGTGCGCCTGGACAGTATGGCTACACCTTC.

This chain joins TRBV19 and TRBJ2-1; TRBD2 agrees at 10 bases. With 5 bases clipped from V and 9 bases from J, the junction kept 16 bases outside the gene matches. Per germline, CDR1 LNHDA and CDR2 SQIVND (reference sequence). The CDR3 length is 17 residues. The CDR3 here is CASSLLTGTSVTPEQFF. For the CDR3, the DNA is TGTGCCAGTAGTTTGTTGACCGGGACTAGCGTGACGCCTGAGCAGTTCTTC.

J is TRBJ2-5 and V is TRBV29-1, with 8 bases matching TRBD1. The CDR3 runs to 14 residues. CDR1 and CDR2 (germline): SQVTM, ANQGSEA. Unmatched junction bases numbered 9, after V lost 4 bases and J lost 5 bases. The CDR3 DNA follows: TGCAGCGTTGCAGGCAGGGGGCAGTGGGAGACCCAGTACTTC. This gives the protein CSVAGRGQWETQYF.

The rearrangement joins TRBV30 to TRBJ1-5, with TRBD1 matching 9 bases. The CDR3 extends over 13 amino acids. The V and J ends lost 5 bases and 6 bases, in that order; junction bases with no gene match: 5. Germline-derived CDR1 and CDR2 are GTSNPN and SVGIG (reference sequence). CDR3 protein: CAWQDRGGQPQHF. The CDR3 region has the DNA TGTGCCTGGCAGGACAGGGGAGGTCAGCCCCAGCATTTT.

This chain joins TRBV6-1 and TRBJ2-3; the D is unclear. Trimming took 8 bases from V and 6 from J, leaving 9 bases between them. The CDR3 contains 11 residues. Looked up from germline, CDR1 is MNHNS and CDR2 is SASEGT. Here the CDR3 DNA reads TGTGCCAGCTCATTCAGGGATACGCAGTATTTT. Protein sequence: CASSFRDTQYF.

On this clone: At one of its ends the junction is not consistent with the germline gene, which may arise from a read error. The chain employs TRBV29-1 and TRBJ1-2, with D possibly being TRBD1 (6 bases). Per germline, CDR1 SQVTM and CDR2 ANQGSEA. This CDR3 is built from 9 residues. The CDR3 DNA reads TGCAGCGTCCAGACGGGACAACGCTTC. Translating it yields CSVQTGQRF.

The chain recombines TRBV12-5 with TRBJ2-1; possibly TRBD2 for D (5 bases). Between the trimmed V and J ends, which lost 4 bases and 8 bases, there was a span of 15 bases. CDR1 and CDR2 (germline): LGHNT, FRNRAP. This CDR3 region has 14 residues. The CDR3 coding sequence is TGTGCTAGTGGTTCACACCCGGGGATCGATGAGCAGTTCTTC. This codes for CASGSHPGIDEQFF.

The rearrangement links TRBV6-5 to TRBJ1-3; D is undetermined. With 0 bases removed from V and 1 base from J, the gap between germline ends came to 10 bases. Germline V CDR1 and CDR2: MNHEY, SVGAGI. The CDR3 contains 16 residues. The CDR3 here is CASSYSARLSGNTIYF. The CDR3 nucleotides are TGTGCCAGCAGTTACTCGGCTAGACTGTCTGGAAACACCATATATTTT.

CDR3 bases: TGTGCCAGCAAAAGTTGGGAGGAGACCCAGTACTTC. Amino acid sequence: CASKSWEETQYF. The gene calls are TRBV28 and TRBJ2-5; D may be TRBD2 (5 bases). CDR1 MDHEN and CDR2 SYDVKM come from the germline V gene. This CDR3 has 12 amino acids. The V and J ends lost 7 bases and 5 bases respectively, with 11 bases between them.

The rearrangement links TRBV2 to TRBJ2-2, with D possibly matching TRBD1 (6 bases). The CDR3 totals 13 residues. The V gene lost 4 bases and the J gene lost 5 bases, with 8 bases spanning the gap. Germline loops: CDR1 SNHLY, CDR2 FYNNEI. CDR3 loop: CASSVQGTGELFF. DNA of the CDR3: TGTGCCAGCAGTGTACAGGGAACCGGGGAGCTGTTTTTT.

The chain has TRBV5-1 and TRBJ2-1; 9 bases fit TRBD2. Germline loops: CDR1 SGHRS, CDR2 YFSETQ. The J segment lost 6 bases and the V segment lost 4 bases, leaving 8 bases of the junction unmatched. The CDR3 has 15 residues. For the CDR3, the DNA is TGCGCCAGCAGCCCGTCTAGCGGGGTTAGCAATGAGCAGTTCTTC. It is translated as CASSPSSGVSNEQFF.